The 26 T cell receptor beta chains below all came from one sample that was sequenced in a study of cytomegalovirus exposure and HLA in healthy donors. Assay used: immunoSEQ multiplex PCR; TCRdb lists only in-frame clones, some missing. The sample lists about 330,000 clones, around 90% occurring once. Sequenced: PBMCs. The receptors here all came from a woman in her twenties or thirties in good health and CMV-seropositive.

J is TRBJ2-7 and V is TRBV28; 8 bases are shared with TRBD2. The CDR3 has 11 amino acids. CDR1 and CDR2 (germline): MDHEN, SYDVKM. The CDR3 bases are TGTTCTAGCGGGCTCCCGGTCGGGCAGTACTTC. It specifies CSSGLPVGQYF.

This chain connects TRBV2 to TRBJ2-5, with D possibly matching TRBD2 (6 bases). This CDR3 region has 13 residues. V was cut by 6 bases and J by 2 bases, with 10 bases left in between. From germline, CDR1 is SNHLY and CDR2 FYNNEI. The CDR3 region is CASRGGRQETQYF. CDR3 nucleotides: TGTGCCAGCAGGGGAGGACGGCAAGAGACCCAGTACTTC.

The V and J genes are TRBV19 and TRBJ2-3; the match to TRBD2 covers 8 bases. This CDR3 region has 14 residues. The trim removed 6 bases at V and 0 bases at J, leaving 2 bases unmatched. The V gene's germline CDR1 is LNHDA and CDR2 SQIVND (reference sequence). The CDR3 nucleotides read TGTGCCAGTAGGCCTAGCGGGAGCACAGATACGCAGTATTTT. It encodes CASRPSGSTDTQYF.

The CDR3 DNA follows: TGTGCCAGCAGCTTAGGGGACGTTAGCACAGATACGCAGTATTTT. Translating it yields CASSLGDVSTDTQYF. This chain links TRBV7-2 with TRBJ2-3, with D tentatively TRBD1 or TRBD2 (5 bases each). The CDR3 is 15 residues long. Germline CDR1 reads SGHTA; CDR2 reads FQGNSA. The germline V and J ends were trimmed by 1 base and 0 bases, with 8 bases remaining between them. Complete variable domain (other parts from reference TRBV7-2 and TRBJ2-3): GAGVSQSPSNKVTEKGKDVELRCDPISGHTALYWYRQSLGQGLEFLIYFQGNSAPDKSGLPSDRFSAERTGGSVSTLTIQRTQQEDSAVYLCASSLGDVSTDTQYFGPGTRLTVL.

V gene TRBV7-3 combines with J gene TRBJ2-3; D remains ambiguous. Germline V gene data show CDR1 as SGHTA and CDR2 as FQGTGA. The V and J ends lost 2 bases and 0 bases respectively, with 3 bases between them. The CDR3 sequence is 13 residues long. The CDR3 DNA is TGTGCCAGCAGCTTATACAGCACAGATACGCAGTATTTT. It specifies CASSLYSTDTQYF.

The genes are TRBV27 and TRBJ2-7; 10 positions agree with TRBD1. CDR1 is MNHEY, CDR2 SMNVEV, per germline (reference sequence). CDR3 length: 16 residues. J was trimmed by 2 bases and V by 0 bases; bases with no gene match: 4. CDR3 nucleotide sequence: TGTGCCAGCAGTTTATCGGCCGGGACAGGGGCCTACGAGCAGTACTTC. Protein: CASSLSAGTGAYEQYF.

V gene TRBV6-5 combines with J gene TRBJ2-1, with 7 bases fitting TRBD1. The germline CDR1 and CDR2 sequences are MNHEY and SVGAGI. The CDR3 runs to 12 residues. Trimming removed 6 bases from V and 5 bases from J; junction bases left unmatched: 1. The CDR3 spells CASRGQNNEQFF. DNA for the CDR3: TGTGCCAGCAGGGGACAGAACAATGAGCAGTTCTTC.

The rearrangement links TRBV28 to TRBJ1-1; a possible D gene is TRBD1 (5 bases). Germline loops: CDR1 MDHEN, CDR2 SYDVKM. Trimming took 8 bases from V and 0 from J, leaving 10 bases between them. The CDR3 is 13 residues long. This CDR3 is CASHGGVNTEAFF. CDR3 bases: TGTGCCAGCCATGGGGGGGTGAACACTGAAGCTTTCTTT. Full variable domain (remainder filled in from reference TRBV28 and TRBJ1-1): DVKVTQSSRYLVKRTGEKVFLECVQDMDHENMFWYRQDPGLGLRLIYFSYDVKMKEKGDIPEGYSVSREKKERFSLILESASTNQTSMYLCASHGGVNTEAFFGQGTRLTVV.

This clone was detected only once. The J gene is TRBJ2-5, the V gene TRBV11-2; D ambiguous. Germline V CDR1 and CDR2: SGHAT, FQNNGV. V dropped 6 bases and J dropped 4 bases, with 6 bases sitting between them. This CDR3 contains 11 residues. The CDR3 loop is CASSRRETQYF. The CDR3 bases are TGTGCCAGCAGTCGGAGAGAGACCCAGTACTTC.

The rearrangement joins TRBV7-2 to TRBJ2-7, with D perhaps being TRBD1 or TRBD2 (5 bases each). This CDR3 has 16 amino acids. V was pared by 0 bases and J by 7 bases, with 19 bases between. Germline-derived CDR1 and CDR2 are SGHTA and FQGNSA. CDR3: CASSLATGPVGSEQYF. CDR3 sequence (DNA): TGTGCCAGCAGCTTAGCGACGGGGCCTGTCGGAAGTGAGCAGTACTTC.

DNA of the CDR3: TGTGCCTCGAACCCGTCGGGACATTTTTCCCTCACTAATGAAAAACTGTTTTTT. Its translation: CASNPSGHFSLTNEKLFF. This chain links TRBV30 with TRBJ1-4; TRBD1 might be the D (6 bases). The CDR3 runs to 18 residues. Trimming took off 7 bases at V and 2 bases at J, with 26 bases between the two ends. Germline V CDR1 and CDR2: GTSNPN, SVGIG (reference sequence).

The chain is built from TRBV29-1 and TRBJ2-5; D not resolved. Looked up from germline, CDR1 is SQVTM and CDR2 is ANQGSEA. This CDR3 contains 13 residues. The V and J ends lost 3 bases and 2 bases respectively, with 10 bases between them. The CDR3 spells CSVELQNQETQYF. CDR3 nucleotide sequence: TGCAGCGTTGAGCTCCAGAATCAAGAGACCCAGTACTTC. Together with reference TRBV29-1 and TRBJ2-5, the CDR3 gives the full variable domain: SAVISQKPSRDICQRGTSLTIQCQVDSQVTMMFWYRQQPGQSLTLIATANQGSEATYESGFVIDKFPISRPNLTFSTLTVSNMSPEDSSIYLCSVELQNQETQYFGPGTRLLVL.

CDR3 nucleotides: TGCAGCGTTGAAGAGCAGGGCAGGGGTGAGCAGTTCTTC. This codes for CSVEEQGRGEQFF. The chain joins TRBV29-1 to TRBJ2-1; D might be TRBD1 (6 bases). This CDR3 has 13 residues. V was cut by 0 bases and J by 9 bases, with 12 bases left in between. Germline CDR1 is SQVTM and CDR2 is ANQGSEA.

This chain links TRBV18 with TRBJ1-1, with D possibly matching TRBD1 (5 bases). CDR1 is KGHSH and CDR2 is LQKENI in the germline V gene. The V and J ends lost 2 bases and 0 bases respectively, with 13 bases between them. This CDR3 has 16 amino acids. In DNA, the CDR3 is TGTGCCAGCTCACCAGTCCCCCAGGGCCTGAACACTGAAGCTTTCTTT. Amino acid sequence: CASSPVPQGLNTEAFF.

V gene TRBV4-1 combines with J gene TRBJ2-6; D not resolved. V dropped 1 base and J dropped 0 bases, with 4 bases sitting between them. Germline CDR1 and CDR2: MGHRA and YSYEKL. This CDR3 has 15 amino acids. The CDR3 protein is CASSQVPSGANVLTF. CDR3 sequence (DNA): TGCGCCAGCAGCCAAGTTCCCTCTGGGGCCAACGTCCTGACTTTC.

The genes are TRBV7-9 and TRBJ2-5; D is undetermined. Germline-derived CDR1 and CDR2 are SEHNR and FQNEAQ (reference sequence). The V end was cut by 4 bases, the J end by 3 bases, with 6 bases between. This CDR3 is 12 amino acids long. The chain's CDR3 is CASSYKEETQYF. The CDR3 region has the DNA TGTGCCAGCAGCTATAAAGAAGAGACCCAGTACTTC.

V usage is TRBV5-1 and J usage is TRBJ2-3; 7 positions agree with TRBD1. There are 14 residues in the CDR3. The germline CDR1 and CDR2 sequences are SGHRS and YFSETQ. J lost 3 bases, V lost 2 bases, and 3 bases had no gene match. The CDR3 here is CASSFSGGTDTQYF. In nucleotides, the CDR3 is TGCGCCAGCAGCTTCTCAGGGGGAACAGATACGCAGTATTTT.

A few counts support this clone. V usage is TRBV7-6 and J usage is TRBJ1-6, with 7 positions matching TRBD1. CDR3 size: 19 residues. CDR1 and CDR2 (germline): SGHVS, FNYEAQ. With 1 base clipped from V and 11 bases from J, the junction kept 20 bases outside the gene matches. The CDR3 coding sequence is TGTGCCAGCAGCTTAGACCCTGGCGCCACCGGGACAGCTGGCACACCCCTCCACTTT. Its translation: CASSLDPGATGTAGTPLHF.

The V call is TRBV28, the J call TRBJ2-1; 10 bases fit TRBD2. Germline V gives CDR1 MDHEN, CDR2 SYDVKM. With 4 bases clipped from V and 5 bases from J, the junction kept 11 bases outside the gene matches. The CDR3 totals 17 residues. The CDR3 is CASSSPQLAGLHNEQFF. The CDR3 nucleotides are TGTGCCAGCAGTTCCCCTCAACTAGCGGGACTACACAATGAGCAGTTCTTC.

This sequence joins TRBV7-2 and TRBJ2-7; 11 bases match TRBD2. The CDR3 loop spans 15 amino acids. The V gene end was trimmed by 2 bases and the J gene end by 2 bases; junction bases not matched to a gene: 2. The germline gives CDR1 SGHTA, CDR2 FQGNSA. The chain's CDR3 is CASSLLAGGAYEQYF. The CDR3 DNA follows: TGTGCCAGCAGCTTACTAGCGGGAGGCGCCTACGAGCAGTACTTC.

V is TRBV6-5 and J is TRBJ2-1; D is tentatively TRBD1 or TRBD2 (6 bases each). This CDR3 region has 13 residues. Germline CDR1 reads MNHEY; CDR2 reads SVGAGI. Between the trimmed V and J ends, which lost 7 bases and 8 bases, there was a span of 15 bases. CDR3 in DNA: TGTGCCAGCAATGGGGGGCCGCGCGATGAGCAGTTCTTC. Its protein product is CASNGGPRDEQFF.

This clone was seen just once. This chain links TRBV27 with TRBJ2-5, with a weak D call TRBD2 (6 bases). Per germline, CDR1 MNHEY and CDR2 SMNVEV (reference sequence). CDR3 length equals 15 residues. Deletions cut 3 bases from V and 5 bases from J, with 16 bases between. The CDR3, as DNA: TGTGCCAGCAGTTTCGGGCTTTCCCGGGGGGAGACCCAGTACTTC. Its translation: CASSFGLSRGETQYF.

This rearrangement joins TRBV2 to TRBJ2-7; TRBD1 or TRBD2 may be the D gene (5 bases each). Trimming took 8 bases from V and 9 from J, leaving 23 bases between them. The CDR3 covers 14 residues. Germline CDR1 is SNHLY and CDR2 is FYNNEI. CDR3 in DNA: TGTGCCAGCCCGGGTGGGGACGCAGGAGGTCCGCAGTACTTC. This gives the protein CASPGGDAGGPQYF.

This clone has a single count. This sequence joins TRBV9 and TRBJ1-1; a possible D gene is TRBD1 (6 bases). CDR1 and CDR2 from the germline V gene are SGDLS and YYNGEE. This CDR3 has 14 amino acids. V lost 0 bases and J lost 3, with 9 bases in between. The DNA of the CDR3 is TGTGCCAGCAGCGTAGCAGGGGCTGACACTGAAGCTTTCTTT. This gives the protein CASSVAGADTEAFF.

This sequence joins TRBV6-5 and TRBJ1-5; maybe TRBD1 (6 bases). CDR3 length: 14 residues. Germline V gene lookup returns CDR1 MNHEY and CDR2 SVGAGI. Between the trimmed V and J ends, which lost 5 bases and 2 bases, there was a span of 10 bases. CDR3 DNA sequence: TGTGCCAGCAGTCTAGGGGGAGGCAATCAGCCCCAGCATTTT. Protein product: CASSLGGGNQPQHF.

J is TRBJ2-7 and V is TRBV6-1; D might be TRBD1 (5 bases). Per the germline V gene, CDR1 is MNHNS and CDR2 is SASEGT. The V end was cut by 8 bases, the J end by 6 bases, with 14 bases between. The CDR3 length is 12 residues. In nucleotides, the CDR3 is TGTGCCAGCTCTACCTCCAGGGTCGAGCAGTACTTC. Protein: CASSTSRVEQYF.